This TCR beta chain was sequenced during a study of T cell repertoires in cytomegalovirus infection. Study background: Public TCR beta signatures indicated both CMV infection and matching HLA type. Findings and caveats of the study: Cumulative frequency (of public TCR beta family members) identified carriers of CMV plus the relevant HLA. Clonotypes of TCR beta that were HLA-C-restricted and CMV-specific dominated the ex vivo response.

Details on this clonotype: Antigen: not known.

TCRdb recomputed calls from the reads with MiXCR, one row per CDR3 protein. The repertoire consists of 290,000 or so distinct CDR3 sequences, with about 9.1% occurring once and the leading ten covering around 2.4%. Germline V lookup: CDR1 DFQATT, CDR2 SNEGSKA (reference sequence). V lost 6 bases and J lost 3, with 15 bases in between. The CDR3 runs to 14 residues. The chain carries TRBV20-1 and TRBJ1-5; possibly TRBD1 for D (5 bases). The sample was PBMCs. The origin of this receptor is a human donor in good health (CMV status not recorded). Some clones in this sample may be carry-over from other donors' samples. The CDR3 region is CSATSRVNNQPQHF. The CDR3 bases are TGCAGTGCAACCTCCAGGGTGAACAATCAGCCCCAGCATTTT.